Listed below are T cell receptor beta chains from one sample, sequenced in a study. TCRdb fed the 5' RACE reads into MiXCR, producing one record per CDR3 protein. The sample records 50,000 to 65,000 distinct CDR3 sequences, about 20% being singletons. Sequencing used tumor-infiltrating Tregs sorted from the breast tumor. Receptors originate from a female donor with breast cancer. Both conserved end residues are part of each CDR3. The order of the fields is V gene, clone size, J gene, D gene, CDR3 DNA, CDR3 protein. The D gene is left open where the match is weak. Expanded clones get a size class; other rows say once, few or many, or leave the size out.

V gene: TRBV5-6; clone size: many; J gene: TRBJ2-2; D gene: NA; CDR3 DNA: TGTGCCAGCAGCCCAGTGACTCCCGGCGGGGAGCTGTTTTTT; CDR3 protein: CASSPVTPGGELFF
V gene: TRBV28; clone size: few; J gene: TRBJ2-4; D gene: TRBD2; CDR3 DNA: TGTGCCAGCAGTTTAAGCGGGAGGCCCTTCGTTCAGTACTTC; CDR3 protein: CASSLSGRPFVQYF
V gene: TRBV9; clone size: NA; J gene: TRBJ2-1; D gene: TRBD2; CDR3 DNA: TGTGCCAGCAGCGTAGTAGCGGGAGTGAGTGGGAATGAGCAGTTCTTC; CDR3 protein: CASSVVAGVSGNEQFF
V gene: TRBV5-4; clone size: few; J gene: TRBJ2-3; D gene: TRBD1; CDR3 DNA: TGTGCCAGCGGACGCCGGGACAGGCCTGCGGATACGCAGTATTTT; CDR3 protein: CASGRRDRPADTQYF
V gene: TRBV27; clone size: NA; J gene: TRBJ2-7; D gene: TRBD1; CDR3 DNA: TGTGCCAGCAGTGTCCGGGACAGGGTCGGCGAGCAGTACTTC; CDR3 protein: CASSVRDRVGEQYF
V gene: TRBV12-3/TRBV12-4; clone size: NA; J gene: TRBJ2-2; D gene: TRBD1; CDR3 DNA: TGTGCCAGCAGTTCCCTCGGACAGGGCTGGGAGCTGTTTTTT; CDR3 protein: CASSSLGQGWELFF
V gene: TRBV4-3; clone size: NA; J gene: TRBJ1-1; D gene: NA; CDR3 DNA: TGCGCCAGCAGCCCAAGATTAGACACTGAAGCTTTCTTT; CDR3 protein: CASSPRLDTEAFF
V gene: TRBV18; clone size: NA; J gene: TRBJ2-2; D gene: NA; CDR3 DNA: TGTGCCAGCTCACGGTACACCGGGGAGCTGTTTTTT; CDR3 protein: CASSRYTGELFF
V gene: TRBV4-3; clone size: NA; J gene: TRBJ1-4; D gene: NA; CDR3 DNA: TGCGCCAGCAGCCGGGGCAGAATTAATGAAAAACTGTTTTTT; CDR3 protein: CASSRGRINEKLFF
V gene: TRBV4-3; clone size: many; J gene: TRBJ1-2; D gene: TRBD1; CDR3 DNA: TGCGCCAGCAGCCTGGACAGGGTATATGGCTACACCTTC; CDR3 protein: CASSLDRVYGYTF
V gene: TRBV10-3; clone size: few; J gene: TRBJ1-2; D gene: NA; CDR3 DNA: TGTGCCATCAGCGTGGCCGAAGAGGATGGCTACACCTTC; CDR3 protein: CAISVAEEDGYTF
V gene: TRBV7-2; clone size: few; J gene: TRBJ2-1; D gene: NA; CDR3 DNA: TGTGCCAGCAGCGTGAGGGGGGAGCCTTACAATGAGCAGTTCTTC; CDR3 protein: CASSVRGEPYNEQFF
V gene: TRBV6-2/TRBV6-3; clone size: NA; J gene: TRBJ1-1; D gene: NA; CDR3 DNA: TGTGCCAGCAAATGGATCGGGGTCAGTAACACTGAAGCTTTCTTT; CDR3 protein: CASKWIGVSNTEAFF
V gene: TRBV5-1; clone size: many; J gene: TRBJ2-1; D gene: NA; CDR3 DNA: TGCGCCAGCAGCAATTCTTTAACTCCTGAGCAGTTCTTC; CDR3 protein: CASSNSLTPEQFF